Following are 20 T cell receptor beta chains from one sample sequenced in a study of cytomegalovirus exposure and HLA in healthy donors. The PCR had 60 Vbeta and 13 Jbeta primers. TCRdb's table, derived via immunoSEQ multiplex PCR, lists solely in-frame clones and lacks some. The profile covers 150,000 to 200,000 clones, with 65% to 80% appearing a single time and 4.4% taken by the ten largest. Source material: PBMCs. These TCRs come from a woman in her twenties or thirties in good health and CMV-seropositive.

In its sample, this clone was seen once. This sequence joins TRBV10-3 and TRBJ1-1; no reliable D call. The CDR3 runs 12 residues. Trimming shortened V by 2 bases and J by 3 bases, and 4 bases separated the two germline ends. Germline CDR1 is ENHRY and CDR2 is SYGVKD. The CDR3 coding sequence is TGTGCCATCAGTGAGGTATACACTGAAGCTTTCTTT. This codes for CAISEVYTEAFF.

The gene calls are TRBV27 and TRBJ1-1; 10 nucleotides align to TRBD1. CDR3 size: 15 residues. Unmatched junction bases numbered 5, after V lost 3 bases and J lost 4 bases. Per germline, CDR1 MNHEY and CDR2 SMNVEV (reference sequence). This CDR3 reads CASSFPGQGTTEAFF. CDR3 nucleotides: TGTGCCAGCAGTTTTCCGGGACAGGGGACCACTGAAGCTTTCTTT.

This chain links TRBV27 with TRBJ2-7; 7 bases are shared with TRBD2. Germline V lookup: CDR1 MNHEY, CDR2 SMNVEV (reference sequence). Trimming removed 2 bases from V and 7 bases from J; junction bases left unmatched: 8. The CDR3 is 14 amino acids. The CDR3 nucleotides read TGTGCCAGCAGTTTAGACCGGGACTATGAAGAGCAGTACTTC. Protein product: CASSLDRDYEEQYF.

This clone has more than one count but fewer than ten. The identical CDR3 is also encoded by other nucleotide sequences in the sample. The chain couples TRBV9 to TRBJ2-7; tentative D call: TRBD1 (5 bases). The CDR3 has 14 residues. Per germline, CDR1 SGDLS and CDR2 YYNGEE. Trimming shortened V by 4 bases and J by 0 bases, and 11 bases separated the two germline ends. The chain's CDR3 is CASSPRQSSYEQYF. The CDR3 coding sequence is TGTGCCAGCAGCCCACGACAGAGCTCCTACGAGCAGTACTTC.

This clone was counted a single time. In nucleotides, the CDR3 is TGTGCCAGCAGCGGGACAGGGTATGCTCATAGGATGAACACTGAAGCTTTCTTT. It translates to CASSGTGYAHRMNTEAFF. This rearrangement joins TRBV7-9 to TRBJ1-1; 9 bases line up with TRBD1. Looked up from germline, CDR1 is SEHNR and CDR2 is FQNEAQ (reference sequence). J lost 0 bases, V lost 5 bases, and 13 bases had no gene match. CDR3 length: 18 amino acids.

The rearrangement joins TRBV19 to TRBJ2-7; 9 bases map to TRBD1. CDR1 LNHDA and CDR2 SQIVND come from the germline V gene (reference sequence). The CDR3 runs 16 residues. The ends lost 0 bases at V and 7 bases at J; junction bases unmatched: 10. CDR3 sequence reads: CASSIEPGQGLGEQYF. The DNA of the CDR3 is TGTGCCAGTAGTATAGAGCCGGGACAGGGCCTAGGGGAGCAGTACTTC. Combining the CDR3 with reference TRBV19 and TRBJ2-7 gives the whole variable domain DGGITQSPKYLFRKEGQNVTLSCEQNLNHDAMYWYRQDPGQGLRLIYYSQIVNDFQKGDIAEGYSVSREKKESFPLTVTSAQKNPTAFYLCASSIEPGQGLGEQYFGPGTRLTVT.

There are a few counts of this clone. The chain uses TRBV6-5 and TRBJ1-6; TRBD1 is a possible D gene (6 bases). Germline V gives CDR1 MNHEY, CDR2 SVGAGI. With 7 bases removed from V and 13 bases from J, the gap between germline ends came to 23 bases. The CDR3 runs 15 residues. The CDR3 DNA sequence: TGTGCCAGCAATATAGCCGTGGACAGTCTCCGCCCCCTCCACTTT. It encodes CASNIAVDSLRPLHF.

The gene calls are TRBV4-3 and TRBJ1-2; 7 bases map to TRBD1. The J segment lost 4 bases and the V segment lost 0 bases, leaving 5 bases of the junction unmatched. The CDR3 has 15 residues. Germline V gene lookup returns CDR1 LGHNA and CDR2 YSLEER. This CDR3 is CASSQEKGAAYGYTF. CDR3 sequence (DNA): TGCGCCAGCAGCCAAGAGAAGGGGGCGGCCTATGGCTACACCTTC.

The J gene is TRBJ1-5, the V gene TRBV4-1; tentative D call: TRBD1 (6 bases). V shed 3 bases and J shed 6 bases, with 15 bases lying between them. This CDR3 spans 15 amino acids. Germline-derived CDR1 and CDR2 are MGHRA and YSYEKL. The DNA of the CDR3 is TGCGCCAGCAGCCAGCAGGGGCCTATTAGTCAGCCCCAGCATTTT. This gives the protein CASSQQGPISQPQHF.

The gene calls are TRBV5-6 and TRBJ1-2; D not certain. Germline V gene sequence: CDR1 SGHDT, CDR2 YYEEEE. The V and J ends lost 3 bases and 0 bases respectively, with 12 bases between them. This CDR3 is built from 15 residues. The CDR3 DNA reads as TGTGCCAGCAGCTCGAGCATTAGAGCTAACTATGGCTACACCTTC. Residues: CASSSSIRANYGYTF.

As concerns this clone: Distinct nucleotide sequences in the sample also encode this CDR3. J is TRBJ2-2 and V is TRBV9, with TRBD2 matching over 9 bases. The CDR3 contains 17 residues. The ends lost 2 bases at V and 3 bases at J; junction bases unmatched: 8. In germline, CDR1 is SGDLS, CDR2 YYNGEE. The CDR3 DNA reads as TGTGCCAGCAGCGTGGGTCTGGCGGGAGGGGACACCGGGGAGCTGTTTTTT. Translating it yields CASSVGLAGGDTGELFF.

V usage is TRBV5-1 and J usage is TRBJ2-3; D perhaps matches TRBD1 (6 bases). This CDR3 is built from 14 residues. V was shortened by 7 bases and J by 6 bases, with 18 bases between the two germline ends. Germline lookup yields CDR1 SGHRS and CDR2 YFSETQ. CDR3 protein: CASRPGDAYDTQYF. For the CDR3, the DNA is TGCGCCAGCCGACCAGGGGACGCATATGATACGCAGTATTTT.

This rearrangement joins TRBV27 to TRBJ2-7; D gene unclear. Trimming cost V 1 base and J 2 bases, with 12 bases left between them. CDR3 length equals 15 residues. Germline V gene sequence: CDR1 MNHEY, CDR2 SMNVEV (reference sequence). The CDR3 region has the DNA TGTGCCAGCAGTTTATTAGAAGCTTCCCCCTACGAGCAGTACTTC. The encoded protein is CASSLLEASPYEQYF.

This clone turned up a few times. The chain carries TRBV19 and TRBJ2-1, with 11 bases that match TRBD2. V was pared by 3 bases and J by 3 bases, with 4 bases of the junction left unmatched. The germline gives CDR1 LNHDA, CDR2 SQIVND (reference sequence). The CDR3 runs 16 residues. CDR3 protein: CASSIGLAGIYNEQFF. DNA of the CDR3: TGTGCCAGTAGTATCGGACTAGCGGGCATCTACAATGAGCAGTTCTTC.

The chain carries TRBV6-4 and TRBJ2-1; D not certain. Trimming removed 5 bases at V and 2 bases at J, with 7 bases between. The CDR3 extends over 13 amino acids. Per the germline V gene, CDR1 is MRHNA and CDR2 is SNTAGT. CDR3 bases: TGTGCCAGCAGTAGCGCCCCCTACAATGAGCAGTTCTTC. Encoded protein: CASSSAPYNEQFF.

Only a few counts were recorded for this clone. The J gene is TRBJ1-2, the V gene TRBV5-4, with 7 nucleotides matching TRBD1. Germline lookup yields CDR1 SGHNT and CDR2 YYREEE (reference sequence). The trim removed 0 bases at V and 2 bases at J, leaving 1 base unmatched. The CDR3 contains 14 residues. CDR3: CASSLDRGNYGYTF. The CDR3 bases are TGTGCCAGCAGCTTGGACAGGGGCAACTATGGCTACACCTTC.

This clone was found once. The chain couples TRBV7-2 to TRBJ2-7; 7 nucleotides match TRBD2. In germline, CDR1 is SGHTA, CDR2 FQGNSA. Germline trimming cut 3 bases from V and 6 bases from J; bases unmatched to any gene: 2. The CDR3 is 12 amino acids. CDR3 region: CASSFSGGEQYF. The CDR3 DNA is TGTGCCAGCAGCTTTTCGGGGGGCGAGCAGTACTTC.

The chain joins TRBV11-2 to TRBJ1-4; D perhaps matches TRBD1 (6 bases). This CDR3 is 17 amino acids long. CDR1 SGHAT and CDR2 FQNNGV come from the germline V gene. The germline V and J ends were trimmed by 2 bases and 8 bases, with 21 bases remaining between them. CDR3 sequence reads: CASSLFGYGQRSEKLFF. CDR3 nucleotide sequence: TGTGCCAGCAGCTTATTCGGTTACGGACAGCGCAGCGAAAAACTGTTTTTT.

In this sample, this clone turned up once. The chain links TRBV7-6 to TRBJ1-3; D is uncertain. From germline, CDR1 is SGHVS and CDR2 FNYEAQ. V was cut by 2 bases and J by 2 bases, with 19 bases left in between. This CDR3 is built from 18 residues. The CDR3 loop reads CASSLMTAEEHAGNTIYF. The CDR3, as DNA: TGTGCCAGCAGCTTAATGACCGCGGAGGAGCACGCTGGAAACACCATATATTTT.

The chain combines TRBV18 with TRBJ1-4; 7 positions match TRBD1. The germline V gene has CDR1 KGHSH and CDR2 LQKENI. The CDR3 totals 16 residues. V lost 6 bases to trimming and J lost 7 bases; unmatched junction nucleotides: 14. The CDR3 region has the DNA TGTGCCAGCTCGACGTCTGAGGGGGCCATAGGTGAAAAACTGTTTTTT. Translation gives CASSTSEGAIGEKLFF.